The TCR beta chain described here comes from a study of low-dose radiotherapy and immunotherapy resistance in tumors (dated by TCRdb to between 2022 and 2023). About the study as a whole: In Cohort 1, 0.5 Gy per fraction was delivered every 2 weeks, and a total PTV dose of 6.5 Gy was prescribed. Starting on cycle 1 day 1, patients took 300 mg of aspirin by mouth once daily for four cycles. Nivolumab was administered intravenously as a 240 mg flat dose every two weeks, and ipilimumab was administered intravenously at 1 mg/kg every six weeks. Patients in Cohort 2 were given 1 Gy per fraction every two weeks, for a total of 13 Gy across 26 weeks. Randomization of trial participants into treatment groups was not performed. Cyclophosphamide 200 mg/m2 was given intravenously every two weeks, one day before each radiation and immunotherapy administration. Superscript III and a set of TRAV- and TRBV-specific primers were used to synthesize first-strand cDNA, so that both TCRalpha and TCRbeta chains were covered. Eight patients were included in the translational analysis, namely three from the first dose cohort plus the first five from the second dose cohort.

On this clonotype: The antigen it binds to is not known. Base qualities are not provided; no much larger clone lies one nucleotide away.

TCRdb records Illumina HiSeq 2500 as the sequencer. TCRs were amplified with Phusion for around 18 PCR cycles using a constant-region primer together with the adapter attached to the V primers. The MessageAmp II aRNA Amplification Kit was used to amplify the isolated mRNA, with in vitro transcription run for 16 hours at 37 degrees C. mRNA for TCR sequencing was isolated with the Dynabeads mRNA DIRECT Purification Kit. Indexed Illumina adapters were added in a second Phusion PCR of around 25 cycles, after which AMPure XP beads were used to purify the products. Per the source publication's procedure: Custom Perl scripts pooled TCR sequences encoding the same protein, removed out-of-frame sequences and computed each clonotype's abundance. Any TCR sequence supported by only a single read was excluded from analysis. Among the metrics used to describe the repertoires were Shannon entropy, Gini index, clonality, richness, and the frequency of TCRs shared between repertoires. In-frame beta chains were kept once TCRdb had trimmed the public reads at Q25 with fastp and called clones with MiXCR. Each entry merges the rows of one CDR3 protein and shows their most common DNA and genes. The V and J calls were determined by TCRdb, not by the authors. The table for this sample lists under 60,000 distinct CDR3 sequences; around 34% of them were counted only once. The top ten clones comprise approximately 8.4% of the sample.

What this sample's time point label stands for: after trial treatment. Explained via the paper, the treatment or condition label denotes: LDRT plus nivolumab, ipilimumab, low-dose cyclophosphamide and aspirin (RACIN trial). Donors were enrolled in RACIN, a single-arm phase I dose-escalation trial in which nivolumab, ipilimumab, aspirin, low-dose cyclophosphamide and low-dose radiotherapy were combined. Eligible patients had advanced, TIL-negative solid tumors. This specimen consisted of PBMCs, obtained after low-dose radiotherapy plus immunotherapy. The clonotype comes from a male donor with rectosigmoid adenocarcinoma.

The CDR3 reads as follows: CASSLFLRTGEDEKLFF. The DNA is TGTGCCAGCAGTTTATTCCTTCGGACAGGGGAGGATGAAAAACTGTTTTTT. The chain employs TRBV28 and TRBJ1-4; 9 middle bases align to TRBD1. The CDR3 starts with the cysteine, ends with the phenylalanine, and has 17 residues. Only the CDR3 DNA stays, 51 bases, in frame from base 1. V has 1 base trimmed and J has 6 bases trimmed; junction bases matching no gene number 9. Per the germline V gene, MDHEN is the CDR1 and SYDVKM is the CDR2.